Following are 13 T cell receptor beta chains from one sample sequenced in a study of OX40 agonist ivuxolimab in advanced cancers. TCRdb's table, derived via immunoSEQ multiplex PCR, lists solely in-frame clones and lacks some. The data hold under 150,000 clones, with more than 85% observed a single time. The specimen was CD4+ or CD8+ T cells sorted from blood, collected in a trial of the OX40 agonist ivuxolimab. The receptor set was obtained from an adult with an advanced solid tumor such as melanoma, head and neck, liver or kidney cancer.

The genes are TRBV6-1 and TRBJ2-7; D is undetermined. V was shortened by 4 bases and J by 0 bases, with 13 bases between the two germline ends. Per germline, CDR1 MNHNS and CDR2 SASEGT. The CDR3 is 15 amino acids. This CDR3 is CASSASWAASYEQYF. CDR3 bases: TGTGCCAGCAGTGCGTCGTGGGCAGCCTCCTACGAGCAGTACTTC.

The V call is TRBV6-5, the J call TRBJ1-6; TRBD1 agrees at 8 bases. CDR1 MNHEY and CDR2 SVGAGI come from the germline V gene. V shed 5 bases, J shed 7 bases, and the junction held 7 bases outside the gene matches. The CDR3 is 15 amino acids. CDR3 in amino acids: CASSPRTGWNSPLHF. The CDR3 DNA follows: TGTGCCAGCAGTCCTCGGACAGGGTGGAATTCACCCCTCCACTTT.

The chain joins TRBV18 to TRBJ1-1; perhaps TRBD1 as D (6 bases). Germline V gene sequence: CDR1 KGHSH, CDR2 LQKENI. The CDR3 covers 14 residues. V gave up 6 bases and J gave up 7 bases, with 18 bases separating them. The chain's CDR3 is CASSRSGTQHEAFF. The CDR3 coding sequence is TGTGCCAGCTCGCGGTCGGGGACACAGCATGAAGCTTTCTTT.

V gene TRBV6-5 combines with J gene TRBJ1-1; D is possibly TRBD1 (5 bases). Between the trimmed V and J ends, which lost 10 bases and 5 bases, there was a span of 11 bases. Germline V lookup: CDR1 MNHEY, CDR2 SVGAGI. This CDR3 is built from 11 residues. The CDR3 DNA reads as TGTGCCACCCGGCGGGGGACTGAAGCTTTCTTT. This encodes CATRRGTEAFF.

The J gene is TRBJ1-2, the V gene TRBV6-5, with a possible D match to TRBD1 (6 bases). The CDR3 covers 13 residues. V was pared by 10 bases and J by 2 bases, with 14 bases between. CDR1 and CDR2 (germline): MNHEY, SVGAGI. CDR3 DNA sequence: TGTGCCATAACCCGGGGGGGCAACTATGGCTACACCTTC. It specifies CAITRGGNYGYTF.

The rearrangement links TRBV7-2 to TRBJ2-5; the D gene is possibly TRBD1 (6 bases). V was pared by 2 bases and J by 3 bases, with 10 bases between. This CDR3 has 14 residues. CDR1 and CDR2 from the germline V gene are SGHTA and FQGNSA. DNA for the CDR3: TGTGCCAGCAGCTTAAGGACAGTAAAAGAGACCCAGTACTTC. This gives the protein CASSLRTVKETQYF.

The chain carries TRBV5-8 and TRBJ2-5, with D perhaps matching TRBD1 (6 bases). V lost 0 bases and J lost 5, with 14 bases in between. From germline, CDR1 is SGHTS and CDR2 YDEGEE. The CDR3 is made up of 15 amino acids. The CDR3 reads CASSLVYRVAETQYF. The CDR3 DNA sequence: TGTGCCAGCAGCTTGGTGTACAGGGTGGCGGAGACCCAGTACTTC.

The V call is TRBV5-4, the J call TRBJ2-7, with TRBD2 identical over 11 bases. The CDR3 spans 15 residues. Trimming took 3 bases from V and 6 from J; bases not matched to a gene: 8. Germline values: CDR1 SGHNT, CDR2 YYREEE (reference sequence). In nucleotides, the CDR3 is TGTGCCAGCAGCTCTACTAGCGGGAGTTACTCCGAGCAGTACTTC. It translates to CASSSTSGSYSEQYF.

The V gene is TRBV7-8, the J gene TRBJ2-7, with D possibly being TRBD1 or TRBD2 (5 bases each). The CDR3 totals 16 residues. Germline V lookup: CDR1 SGHVS, CDR2 FQNEAQ. The V and J ends lost 6 bases and 5 bases respectively, with 23 bases between them. CDR3 in DNA: TGTGCCAGCAGTCGACCCCCGGGGCTGCTTATCGACGAGCAGTACTTC. Its protein is CASSRPPGLLIDEQYF.

This sequence joins TRBV18 and TRBJ1-6; D gene uncertain. This CDR3 spans 15 amino acids. Trimming removed 6 bases at V and 9 bases at J, with 18 bases between. Germline V gene sequence: CDR1 KGHSH, CDR2 LQKENI. The CDR3 here is CASSPFPPRGSPLHF. As DNA, the CDR3 is TGTGCCAGCTCGCCTTTTCCTCCCCGGGGTTCACCCCTCCACTTT.

This chain joins TRBV4-1 and TRBJ2-3; D unclear. The V gene's germline CDR1 is MGHRA and CDR2 YSYEKL. CDR3 size: 15 residues. Trimming removed 1 base at V and 2 bases at J, with 10 bases between. CDR3 amino acids: CASSQVALTTDTQYF. DNA for the CDR3: TGCGCCAGCAGCCAAGTTGCGCTGACCACAGATACGCAGTATTTT.

J is TRBJ1-1 and V is TRBV5-1, with a tentative D call TRBD1 (6 bases). The V gene lost 0 bases and the J gene lost 7 bases, with 13 bases spanning the gap. Germline CDR1 SGHRS, CDR2 YFSETQ. CDR3 length: 14 residues. CDR3 bases: TGCGCCAGCAGCTTGGGAGAGGGGGTAGGTGAAGCTTTCTTT. Protein product: CASSLGEGVGEAFF.

The CDR3 DNA reads TGTGCCACCGTACCAACCGAACTAGAGACCCAGTACTTC. Residues: CATVPTELETQYF. The chain is built from TRBV10-3 and TRBJ2-5; D is unresolved. The CDR3 contains 13 residues. V shed 10 bases and J shed 4 bases, with 16 bases lying between them. The germline gives CDR1 ENHRY, CDR2 SYGVKD.